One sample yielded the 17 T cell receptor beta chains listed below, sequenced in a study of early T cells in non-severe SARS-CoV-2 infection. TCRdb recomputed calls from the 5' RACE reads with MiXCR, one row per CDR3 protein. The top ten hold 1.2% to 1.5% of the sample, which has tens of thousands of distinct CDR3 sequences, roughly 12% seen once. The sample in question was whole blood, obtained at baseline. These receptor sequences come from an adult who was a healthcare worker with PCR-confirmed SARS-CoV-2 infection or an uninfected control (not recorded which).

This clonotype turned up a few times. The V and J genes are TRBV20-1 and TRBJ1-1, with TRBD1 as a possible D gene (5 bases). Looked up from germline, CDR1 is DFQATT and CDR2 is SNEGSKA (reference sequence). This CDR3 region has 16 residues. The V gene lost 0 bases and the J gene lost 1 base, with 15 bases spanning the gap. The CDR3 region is CSARDSTGTANTEAFF. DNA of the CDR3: TGCAGTGCTAGAGACTCGACCGGGACGGCGAACACTGAAGCTTTCTTT.

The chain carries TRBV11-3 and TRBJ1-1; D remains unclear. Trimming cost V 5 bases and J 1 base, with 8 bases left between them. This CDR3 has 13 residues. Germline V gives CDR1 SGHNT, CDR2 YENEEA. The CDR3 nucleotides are TGTGCCAGCAGCACCCAGTGGAACACTGAAGCTTTCTTT. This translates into CASSTQWNTEAFF.

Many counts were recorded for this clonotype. The CDR3 DNA is TGTGCCAGCAGTTCCACCCGGGGGGGCGTTGGCTACACCTTC. Its protein product is CASSSTRGGVGYTF. This rearrangement joins TRBV28 to TRBJ1-2, with D perhaps matching TRBD1 (6 bases). CDR1 is MDHEN and CDR2 is SYDVKM in the germline V gene. Trimming pared 4 bases from V and 7 bases from J, leaving 16 bases between. This CDR3 is built from 14 residues.

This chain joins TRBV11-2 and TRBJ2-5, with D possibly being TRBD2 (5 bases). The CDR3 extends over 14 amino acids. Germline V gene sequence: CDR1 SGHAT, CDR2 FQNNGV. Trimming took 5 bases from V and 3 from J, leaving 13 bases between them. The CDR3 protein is CASSNTDYKETQYF. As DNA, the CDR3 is TGTGCCAGCAGCAACACAGACTATAAAGAGACCCAGTACTTC.

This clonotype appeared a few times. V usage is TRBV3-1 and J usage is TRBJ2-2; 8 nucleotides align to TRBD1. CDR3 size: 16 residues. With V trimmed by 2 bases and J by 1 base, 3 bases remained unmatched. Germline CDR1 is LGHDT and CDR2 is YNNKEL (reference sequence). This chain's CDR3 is CASSQKGTGNTGELFF. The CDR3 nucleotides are TGTGCCAGCAGCCAAAAAGGGACAGGGAACACCGGGGAGCTGTTTTTT. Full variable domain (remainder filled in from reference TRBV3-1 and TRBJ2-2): DTAVSQTPKYLVTQMGNDKSIKCEQNLGHDTMYWYKQDSKKFLKIMFSYNNKELIINETVPNRFSPKSPDKAHLNLHINSLELGDSAVYFCASSQKGTGNTGELFFGEGSRLTVL.

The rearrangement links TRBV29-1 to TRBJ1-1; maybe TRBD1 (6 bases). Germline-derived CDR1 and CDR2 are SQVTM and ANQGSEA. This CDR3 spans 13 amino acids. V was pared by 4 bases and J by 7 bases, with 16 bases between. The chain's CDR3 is CSVGAGAVGEAFF. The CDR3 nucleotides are TGCAGCGTTGGGGCAGGGGCAGTGGGTGAAGCTTTCTTT.

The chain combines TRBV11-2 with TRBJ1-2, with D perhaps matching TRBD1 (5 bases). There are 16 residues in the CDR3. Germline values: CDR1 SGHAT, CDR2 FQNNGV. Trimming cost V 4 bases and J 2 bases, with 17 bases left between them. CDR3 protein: CASSSTRRGPNYGYTF. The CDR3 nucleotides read TGTGCCAGCAGCTCTACCAGACGGGGACCAAACTATGGCTACACCTTC.

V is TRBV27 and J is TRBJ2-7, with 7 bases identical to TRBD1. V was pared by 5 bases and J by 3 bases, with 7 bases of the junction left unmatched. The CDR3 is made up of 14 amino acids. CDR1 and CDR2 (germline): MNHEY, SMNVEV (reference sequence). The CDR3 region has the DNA TGTGCCAGCAGTCCTAGGGGGCTACTCTACGAGCAGTACTTC. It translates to CASSPRGLLYEQYF.

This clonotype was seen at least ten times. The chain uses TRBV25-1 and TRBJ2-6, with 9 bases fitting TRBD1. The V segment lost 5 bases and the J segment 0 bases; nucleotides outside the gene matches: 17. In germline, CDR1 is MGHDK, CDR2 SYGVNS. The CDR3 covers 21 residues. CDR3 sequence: CASSPSPGQGILGSGANVLTF. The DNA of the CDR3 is TGTGCCAGCAGTCCTAGCCCGGGACAGGGAATTCTCGGCTCTGGGGCCAACGTCCTGACTTTC.

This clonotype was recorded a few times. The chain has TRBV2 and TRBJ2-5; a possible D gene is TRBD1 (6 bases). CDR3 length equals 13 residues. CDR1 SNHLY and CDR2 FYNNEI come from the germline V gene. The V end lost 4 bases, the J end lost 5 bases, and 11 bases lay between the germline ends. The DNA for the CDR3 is TGTGCCAGCAGTGTTTACAGGGCGGAGACCCAGTACTTC. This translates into CASSVYRAETQYF. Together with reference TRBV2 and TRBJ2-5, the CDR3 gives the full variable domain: EPEVTQTPSHQVTQMGQEVILRCVPISNHLYFYWYRQILGQKVEFLVSFYNNEISEKSEIFDDQFSVERPDGSNFTLKIRSTKLEDSAMYFCASSVYRAETQYFGPGTRLLVL.

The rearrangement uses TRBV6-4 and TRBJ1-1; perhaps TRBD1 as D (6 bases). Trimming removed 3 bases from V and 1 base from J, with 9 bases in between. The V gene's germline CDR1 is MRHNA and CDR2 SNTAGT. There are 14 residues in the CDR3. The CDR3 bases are TGTGCCAGCAGTGAACAGGGAGCGAACACTGAAGCTTTCTTT. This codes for CASSEQGANTEAFF.

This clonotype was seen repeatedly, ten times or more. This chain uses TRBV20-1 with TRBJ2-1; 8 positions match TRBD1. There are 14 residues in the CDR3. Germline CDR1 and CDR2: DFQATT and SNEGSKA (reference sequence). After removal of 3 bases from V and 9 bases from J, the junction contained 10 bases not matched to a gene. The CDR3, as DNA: TGCAGTGCTAGTCGCCAGGGGGCAGTGAGTGAGCAGTTCTTC. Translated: CSASRQGAVSEQFF.

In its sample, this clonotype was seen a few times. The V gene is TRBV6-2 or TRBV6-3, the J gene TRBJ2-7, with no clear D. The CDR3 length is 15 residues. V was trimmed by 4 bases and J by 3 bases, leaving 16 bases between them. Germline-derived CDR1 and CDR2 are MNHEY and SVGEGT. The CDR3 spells CASSLILQFYYEQYF. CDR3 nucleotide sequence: TGTGCCAGCAGTTTGATCCTCCAGTTTTACTACGAGCAGTACTTC.

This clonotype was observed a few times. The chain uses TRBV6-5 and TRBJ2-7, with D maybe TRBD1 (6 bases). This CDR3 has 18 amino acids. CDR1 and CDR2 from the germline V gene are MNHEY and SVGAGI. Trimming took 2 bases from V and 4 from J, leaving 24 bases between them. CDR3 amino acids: CASSYASGGARSDYEQYF. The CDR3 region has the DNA TGTGCCAGCAGTTACGCTTCTGGGGGCGCAAGATCGGATTACGAGCAGTACTTC.

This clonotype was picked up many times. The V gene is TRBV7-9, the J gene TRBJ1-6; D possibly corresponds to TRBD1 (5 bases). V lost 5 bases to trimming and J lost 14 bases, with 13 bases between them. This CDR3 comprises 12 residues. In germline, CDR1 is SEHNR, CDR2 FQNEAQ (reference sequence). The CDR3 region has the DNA TGTGCCAGCAGCGTGGAAAAGGACACCCTCCACTTT. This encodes CASSVEKDTLHF. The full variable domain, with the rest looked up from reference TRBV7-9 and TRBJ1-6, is DTGVSQNPRHKITKRGQNVTFRCDPISEHNRLYWYRQTLGQGPEFLTYFQNEAQLEKSRLLSDRFSAERPKGSFSTLEIQRTEQGDSAMYLCASSVEKDTLHFGNGTRLTVT.

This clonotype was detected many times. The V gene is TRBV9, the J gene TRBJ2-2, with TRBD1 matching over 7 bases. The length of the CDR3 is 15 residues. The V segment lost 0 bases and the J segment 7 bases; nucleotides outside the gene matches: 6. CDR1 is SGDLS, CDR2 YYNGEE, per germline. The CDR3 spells CASSVEGGAIGELFF. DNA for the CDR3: TGTGCCAGCAGCGTAGAAGGGGGCGCAATCGGGGAGCTGTTTTTT.

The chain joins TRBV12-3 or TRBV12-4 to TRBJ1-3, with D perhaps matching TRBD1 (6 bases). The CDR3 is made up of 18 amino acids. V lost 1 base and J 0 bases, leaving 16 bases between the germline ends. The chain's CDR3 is CASSLDGLQGSSGNTIYF. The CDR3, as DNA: TGTGCCAGCAGTTTAGACGGCTTACAGGGCAGCTCTGGAAACACCATATATTTT.